Shown below are 6 T cell receptor beta chains from a single sample sequenced in a study of T cell responses to AZD1222 COVID-19 vaccine. Generated by immunoSEQ multiplex PCR, the TCRdb table keeps only in-frame clones and is missing some. The top ten hold 25% to 30% of the sample, which has around 200,000 clones, 70% to 90% seen once. Sequencing was performed on peripheral blood, taken 28 days after the second AZD1222 dose. These receptors all stem from an adult who received the AZD1222 COVID-19 vaccine.

The J gene is TRBJ2-2, the V gene TRBV4-2, with TRBD2 identical over 10 bases. This CDR3 has 16 residues. From germline, CDR1 is LGHNA and CDR2 YNFKEQ. V lost 10 bases, J lost 1 base, and 9 bases stayed unmatched. The CDR3, as DNA: TGTGCCACCCGTATGGGGACTAGCGAGAACACCGGGGAGCTGTTTTTT. It is translated as CATRMGTSENTGELFF.

This clone appeared once. The chain is built from TRBV28 and TRBJ1-5; D remains unclear. The CDR3 totals 16 residues. V lost 3 bases and J 0 bases, leaving 12 bases between the germline ends. Germline assignment: CDR1 MDHEN and CDR2 SYDVKM. The chain's CDR3 is CASSLLGRYSNQPQHF. In DNA, the CDR3 is TGTGCCAGCAGTTTGCTTGGCAGATATAGCAATCAGCCCCAGCATTTT. Full variable domain (rest looked up from reference TRBV28 and TRBJ1-5): DVKVTQSSRYLVKRTGEKVFLECVQDMDHENMFWYRQDPGLGLRLIYFSYDVKMKEKGDIPEGYSVSREKKERFSLILESASTNQTSMYLCASSLLGRYSNQPQHFGDGTRLSIL.

The rearrangement uses TRBV6-1 and TRBJ2-7, with D perhaps TRBD2 (6 bases). Trimming removed 1 base at V and 2 bases at J, with 12 bases between. Per the germline V gene, CDR1 is MNHNS and CDR2 is SASEGT. The CDR3 runs 15 residues. The DNA for the CDR3 is TGTGCCAGCAGTGAAGTCGGAGGAGGGGCCTACGAGCAGTACTTC. Translation gives CASSEVGGGAYEQYF.

This chain connects TRBV5-1 to TRBJ1-2; D not certain. This CDR3 spans 12 amino acids. Germline-derived CDR1 and CDR2 are SGHRS and YFSETQ. V was trimmed by 0 bases and J by 0 bases, leaving 0 bases between them. This CDR3 is CASSLANYGYTF. The CDR3 DNA follows: TGCGCCAGCAGCTTGGCTAACTATGGCTACACCTTC.

The chain employs TRBV7-9 and TRBJ2-2, with TRBD2 identical over 7 bases. There are 17 residues in the CDR3. Unmatched junction bases numbered 15, after V lost 5 bases and J lost 6 bases. Germline V gene sequence: CDR1 SEHNR, CDR2 FQNEAQ (reference sequence). The CDR3 DNA is TGTGCCAGCAGCAAGCCCCGGGACTACAGCCTGGCCGGGGAGCTGTTTTTT. It is translated as CASSKPRDYSLAGELFF.

The chain is built from TRBV19 and TRBJ2-2; TRBD1 is a possible D gene (6 bases). The CDR3 loop spans 13 amino acids. V dropped 3 bases and J dropped 5 bases, with 7 bases sitting between them. CDR1 and CDR2 from the germline V gene are LNHDA and SQIVND (reference sequence). The CDR3 here is CASSMGQTGELFF. In DNA form, the CDR3 reads TGTGCCAGTAGTATGGGACAAACCGGGGAGCTGTTTTTT.